These T cell receptor beta chains were read from a single sample in a study of T cell repertoires in cytomegalovirus infection. Their specific antigens are unknown. TCRdb reanalysed the reads using MiXCR and keeps one entry per CDR3 protein. Among approximately 150,000 distinct CDR3 sequences listed, roughly 22% were seen once. The sequenced sample was CD8+ T cells from cultured PBMCs, obtained from culture after CMV antigen stimulation. The receptors derive from a human donor in good health (CMV status not recorded). Some clones in this sample may be carry-over from other donors' samples. CDR3s include the opening cysteine and the closing phenylalanine or tryptophan. Each record gives: D gene, clone size, J gene, V gene, CDR3 DNA, CDR3 protein. D genes are given only for firm matches. Rows may omit the clone size; those that give it use once, few, many or a size class.

D gene: .; clone size: .; J gene: TRBJ1-2; V gene: TRBV4-2; CDR3 DNA: TGTGCCAGCAGCCAAGATGGCATAGCTAACTATGGCTACACCTTC; CDR3 protein: CASSQDGIANYGYTF
D gene: .; clone size: few; J gene: TRBJ2-1; V gene: TRBV7-2; CDR3 DNA: TGTGCCAGCAGCTTATTCCTCGATGAGCAGTTCTTC; CDR3 protein: CASSLFLDEQFF
D gene: TRBD1; clone size: few; J gene: TRBJ2-4; V gene: TRBV4-3; CDR3 DNA: TGCGCCAGCAGCCAAGATCAGGGGGACCTCCAAAACATTCAGTACTTC; CDR3 protein: CASSQDQGDLQNIQYF
D gene: TRBD1; clone size: many; J gene: TRBJ2-2; V gene: TRBV20-1; CDR3 DNA: TGCAGTGCTAGAGGCCCCGGACAGGGCGGAACCGGGGAGCTGTTTTTT; CDR3 protein: CSARGPGQGGTGELFF
D gene: TRBD1; clone size: .; J gene: TRBJ2-5; V gene: TRBV7-6; CDR3 DNA: TGTGCCAGCAGCAGACGGACAGGGGGGGAAGGGACCCAGTACTTC; CDR3 protein: CASSRRTGGEGTQYF
D gene: .; clone size: few; J gene: TRBJ2-1; V gene: TRBV3-1; CDR3 DNA: TGTGCCAGCAGCGATGGGCCCAGCTCCTACAATGAGCAGTTCTTC; CDR3 protein: CASSDGPSSYNEQFF
D gene: TRBD1; clone size: few; J gene: TRBJ1-5; V gene: TRBV7-8; CDR3 DNA: TGTGCCAGCAGCATAGGACAGGGCAATCAGCCCCAGCATTTT; CDR3 protein: CASSIGQGNQPQHF
D gene: .; clone size: many; J gene: TRBJ2-6; V gene: TRBV4-1; CDR3 DNA: TGCGCCAGCAGCCAATGGACAGACCTCTCTGGGGCCAACGTCCTGACTTTC; CDR3 protein: CASSQWTDLSGANVLTF
D gene: .; clone size: once; J gene: TRBJ1-2; V gene: TRBV7-9; CDR3 DNA: TGTGCCAGCAGCTCCCGAGGGGGGGATGGCTACACCTTC; CDR3 protein: CASSSRGGDGYTF
D gene: TRBD1; clone size: .; J gene: TRBJ1-5; V gene: TRBV6-2/TRBV6-3; CDR3 DNA: TGTGCCAGCAGTACCAATCTAAACGGGACAGCAGATCAGCCCCAGCATTTT; CDR3 protein: CASSTNLNGTADQPQHF
D gene: .; clone size: .; J gene: TRBJ1-4; V gene: TRBV7-8; CDR3 DNA: TGTGCCAGCAGCTTAGCGGGCCCGAACGGAAAACTGTTTTTT; CDR3 protein: CASSLAGPNGKLFF
D gene: .; clone size: .; J gene: TRBJ1-2; V gene: TRBV6-8; CDR3 DNA: TGTGCCAGCAGTCCTGGCGCAATCTATGGCTACACCTTC; CDR3 protein: CASSPGAIYGYTF
D gene: .; clone size: .; J gene: TRBJ1-1; V gene: TRBV4-1; CDR3 DNA: TGCGCCAGCAGTAGACCGCCCTCTGGAGCTTTCTTT; CDR3 protein: CASSRPPSGAFF
D gene: TRBD1; clone size: .; J gene: TRBJ1-5; V gene: TRBV6-1; CDR3 DNA: TGTGCCAGCAGTGGGGGGACAGGGCACTACCAGCCCCAGCATTTT; CDR3 protein: CASSGGTGHYQPQHF